This T cell receptor beta chain is from a study of beta chain features in type 1 diabetes. This clone has just a few counts. Its antigen is as yet unknown. Every isolated RNA sample was fully reverse transcribed, so sequencing captured expressed TCRB transcripts. The table came from immunoSEQ multiplex PCR; TCRdb's copy has only in-frame clones and leaves some out. The data show roughly 730,000 clones, with 13% seen just once and 0.022% held by the top ten. Findings and caveats of the study: Type 1 diabetes patients had TCRB CDR3s that were shorter (moderately but significantly so) in all four CD4+ subsets.

What was sequenced was naive CD4+ T cells from blood. The TCR comes from a man aged 18 to 30 with type 1 diabetes.

CDR3 sequence: CASATDNSYEQYF. Here the CDR3 DNA reads TGCGCCAGCGCCACGGACAACTCCTACGAGCAGTACTTC. The chain has TRBV5-1 and TRBJ2-7; D may be TRBD1 (5 bases). The CDR3 has 13 amino acids. The germline CDR1 and CDR2 sequences are SGHRS and YFSETQ. Trimming pared 7 bases from V and 0 bases from J, leaving 11 bases between.